This entry describes one T cell receptor (beta chain). The antigen is unknown. The sample comes from a study of T cell responses to AZD1222 COVID-19 vaccine. Pooling was applied to second doses at about 4 or about 12 weeks. Assay: immunoSEQ multiplex PCR; the TCRdb copy retains only in-frame clones and omits some. Here the sample spans roughly 13,000 clones, under 90% being singletons. Study-wide results and limits: The study reported that nearly half of spike-specific TCRs target unmutated variant regions. Donors, mostly white British, included more females; clonal diversity was possibly underestimated.

CDR3 size: 20 residues. This TCR was sampled from an adult who received the AZD1222 COVID-19 vaccine. This rearrangement joins TRBV21-1 to TRBJ2-3; the listed D gene, TRBD2, was not tested against the DNA. TRBV21-1 counts as a pseudogene. This material consisted of peripheral blood, taken 28 days after the second AZD1222 dose. Here the CDR3 DNA reads TGTGCCAGCAGCAAACGGTGGACTAGCGAGGGGACGGATAACACAGATACGCAGTATTTT. Translation gives CASSKRWTSEGTDNTDTQYF.